The 31 T cell receptor beta chains given below trace back to one sample, sequenced in a study of Graves' ophthalmopathy and Graves' hyperthyroidism. The TCR beta CDR3 regions underwent amplification from RNA transcripts. Investigators did first-round RT-PCR with HTBI primers, then second-round multiplex PCR. TCRdb reprocessed the multiplex PCR reads via MiXCR and lists one record per CDR3 protein. This sample has some 370,000 distinct CDR3 sequences, with about a sixth found just once. The material sequenced was peripheral blood. Receptors originate from an adult woman with stable Graves' hyperthyroidism.

This clonotype was seen at least ten times. The rearrangement joins TRBV19 to TRBJ1-2, with 9 bases lining up with TRBD1. Germline V CDR1 and CDR2: LNHDA, SQIVND (reference sequence). V lost 3 bases, J lost 4 bases, and 6 bases stayed unmatched. The CDR3 runs 15 residues. DNA for the CDR3: TGTGCCAGTAGTATTACAGGGGGCGCCGGCTATGGCTACACCTTC. This sequence encodes CASSITGGAGYGYTF. The full variable domain, in which reference TRBV19 and TRBJ1-2 provide the parts outside the CDR3, is DGGITQSPKYLFRKEGQNVTLSCEQNLNHDAMYWYRQDPGQGLRLIYYSQIVNDFQKGDIAEGYSVSREKKESFPLTVTSAQKNPTAFYLCASSITGGAGYGYTFGSGTRLTVV.

This clonotype was recorded at least ten times. The gene calls are TRBV4-2 and TRBJ1-2; perhaps TRBD1 as D (5 bases). The V end was cut by 1 base, the J end by 3 bases, with 12 bases between. This CDR3 contains 15 residues. CDR1 and CDR2 (germline): LGHNA, YNFKEQ. The DNA of the CDR3 is TGTGCCAGCAGCCAAGGCCAGGGAGGTGACTATGGCTACACCTTC. It specifies CASSQGQGGDYGYTF.

Many counts were recorded for this clonotype. The gene calls are TRBV6-1 and TRBJ2-5, with D unclear. Trimming pared 5 bases from V and 2 bases from J, leaving 21 bases between. Germline V gives CDR1 MNHNS, CDR2 SASEGT. The CDR3 extends over 17 amino acids. The CDR3 spells CASSKVPGPTGQETQYF. The CDR3 DNA follows: TGTGCCAGCAGTAAAGTACCGGGTCCGACCGGACAAGAGACCCAGTACTTC.

This clonotype was seen repeatedly, ten times or more. The junction departs from germline at one end; a sequencing error may be responsible. J is TRBJ1-1 and V is TRBV2, with 9 bases matching TRBD1. Per germline, CDR1 SNHLY and CDR2 FYNNEI. The CDR3 totals 15 residues. CDR3 bases: TGTGCCAGCAATGAACCGGGACAGGGGAACACTGAAGCTTTCTTT. Its translation: CASNEPGQGNTEAFF.

In this sample, this clonotype turned up many times. V is TRBV7-2 and J is TRBJ1-2; D is undetermined. The CDR3 is made up of 14 amino acids. Germline assignment: CDR1 SGHTA and CDR2 FQGNSA. V lost 5 bases and J lost 6, with 16 bases in between. CDR3 protein: CASSPPSGSHGYTF. CDR3 nucleotide sequence: TGTGCCAGCAGCCCCCCCAGTGGCAGTCATGGCTACACCTTC.

This clonotype was recorded at least ten times. This chain links TRBV20-1 with TRBJ1-1; maybe TRBD1 (6 bases). This CDR3 is 14 amino acids long. Germline CDR1 DFQATT, CDR2 SNEGSKA (reference sequence). With 5 bases removed from V and 5 bases from J, the gap between germline ends came to 18 bases. In DNA form, the CDR3 reads TGCAGTGCTGTCCCAGGAAGCCAGGGGACTGAAGCTTTCTTT. Translating gives CSAVPGSQGTEAFF.

The V and J genes are TRBV12-3 or TRBV12-4 and TRBJ2-2; TRBD1 might be the D (5 bases). CDR3 length: 11 amino acids. With 11 bases removed from V and 5 bases from J, the gap between germline ends came to 9 bases. The CDR3 DNA follows: TGTGCCGTCAAGGGGACCGGGGAGCTGTTTTTT. This gives the protein CAVKGTGELFF.

This clonotype appeared many times. The chain couples TRBV19 to TRBJ2-2, with 8 bases matching TRBD2. This CDR3 contains 17 residues. The trim removed 3 bases at V and 1 base at J, leaving 7 bases unmatched. Germline-derived CDR1 and CDR2 are LNHDA and SQIVND (reference sequence). CDR3 sequence (DNA): TGTGCCAGTAGTATGGTTACTAGCGGCCTGAACACCGGGGAGCTGTTTTTT. This codes for CASSMVTSGLNTGELFF. Complete variable domain (other parts from reference TRBV19 and TRBJ2-2): DGGITQSPKYLFRKEGQNVTLSCEQNLNHDAMYWYRQDPGQGLRLIYYSQIVNDFQKGDIAEGYSVSREKKESFPLTVTSAQKNPTAFYLCASSMVTSGLNTGELFFGEGSRLTVL.

This clonotype was detected many times. The genes are TRBV5-4 and TRBJ2-7, with D possibly TRBD1 on 5 matching bases. The CDR3 consists of 17 residues. Germline CDR1 SGHNT, CDR2 YYREEE (reference sequence). Deletions cut 2 bases from V and 3 bases from J, with 21 bases between. CDR3: CASSFPDPDSALYEQYF. Written as DNA, the CDR3 is TGTGCCAGCAGCTTCCCCGATCCTGACAGTGCCCTCTACGAGCAGTACTTC.

This chain links TRBV7-9 with TRBJ2-7; 12 nucleotides align to TRBD1. After removal of 5 bases from V and 5 bases from J, the junction contained 7 bases not matched to a gene. In germline, CDR1 is SEHNR, CDR2 FQNEAQ (reference sequence). This CDR3 comprises 15 residues. This CDR3 is CASSHRGTGGHEQYF. DNA of the CDR3: TGTGCCAGCAGCCACCGAGGGACAGGGGGCCACGAGCAGTACTTC.

A few counts support this clonotype. The chain employs TRBV30 and TRBJ1-3; tentative D call: TRBD1 (6 bases). The CDR3 covers 15 residues. V was cut by 4 bases and J by 2 bases, with 15 bases left in between. The V gene's germline CDR1 is GTSNPN and CDR2 SVGIG (reference sequence). In DNA, the CDR3 is TGTGCCTGGATTTACCCGACAGGAGCTGGAAACACCATATATTTT. Protein: CAWIYPTGAGNTIYF.

This clonotype appeared many times. J is TRBJ2-2 and V is TRBV12-3 or TRBV12-4, with D perhaps TRBD1 or TRBD2 (6 bases each). The germline V and J ends were trimmed by 6 bases and 2 bases, with 16 bases remaining between them. The CDR3 has 16 amino acids. The CDR3 loop reads CASRPTRGTNTGELFF. In DNA form, the CDR3 reads TGTGCCAGCAGGCCAACCCGCGGGACAAACACCGGGGAGCTGTTTTTT.

This clonotype has at least ten counts. The CDR3 region has the DNA TGTGCCAGCAGTGGGGACAGGGTGAAGCAGTACTTC. Translated: CASSGDRVKQYF. The rearrangement uses TRBV6-1 and TRBJ2-7, with TRBD1 matching over 9 bases. Germline V gene sequence: CDR1 MNHNS, CDR2 SASEGT. V lost 4 bases and J lost 8; bases outside the gene matches: 3. The CDR3 is 12 amino acids.

This clonotype was counted at least ten times. V usage is TRBV19 and J usage is TRBJ2-5; D gene ambiguous. The CDR3 length is 13 residues. Trimming left V 2 bases short and J 1 base short, with 5 bases between. CDR1 is LNHDA and CDR2 is SQIVND in the germline V gene (reference sequence). The CDR3 DNA follows: TGTGCCAGTAGTATATCTACCCAAGAGACCCAGTACTTC. The encoded protein is CASSISTQETQYF.

This clonotype was found many times. The chain joins TRBV6-1 to TRBJ2-7; 8 bases align to TRBD1. CDR1 is MNHNS and CDR2 is SASEGT in the germline V gene. Unmatched junction bases numbered 3, after V lost 3 bases and J lost 2 bases. This CDR3 is built from 14 residues. The CDR3 nucleotides read TGTGCCAGCAGTGAGTGGACAGGGACCTACGAGCAGTACTTC. This sequence encodes CASSEWTGTYEQYF.

This clonotype has a count of ten or more. The chain joins TRBV12-3 or TRBV12-4 to TRBJ2-7; D ambiguous. V was cut by 1 base and J by 2 bases, with 6 bases left in between. The CDR3 has 13 residues. For the CDR3, the DNA is TGTGCCAGCAGTTTAGGTCAGACCTACGAGCAGTACTTC. As protein: CASSLGQTYEQYF.

This clonotype has ten or more counts. The J gene is TRBJ2-5, the V gene TRBV12-3 or TRBV12-4, with D perhaps being TRBD1 or TRBD2 (6 bases each). V lost 5 bases and J 5 bases, leaving 12 bases between the germline ends. This CDR3 spans 13 amino acids. CDR3 protein: CASSRGQEETQYF. DNA of the CDR3: TGTGCCAGCAGTCGGGGGCAGGAGGAGACCCAGTACTTC.

V and J are TRBV19 and TRBJ2-7, with D perhaps being TRBD1 or TRBD2 (6 bases each). The CDR3 extends over 16 amino acids. V lost 1 base, J lost 7 bases, and 20 bases lay in between. The germline V gene encodes CDR1 LNHDA and CDR2 SQIVND (reference sequence). The CDR3 region is CASSIVEGGLPEEQYF. The CDR3, as DNA: TGTGCCAGTAGTATAGTCGAAGGGGGACTTCCCGAGGAGCAGTACTTC.

This clonotype was counted at least ten times. This chain links TRBV15 with TRBJ2-2, with 8 bases lining up with TRBD1. V trimming: 7 bases; J trimming: 7 bases; junction bases outside the gene matches: 11. Per the germline V gene, CDR1 is LNHNV and CDR2 is YYDKDF (reference sequence). The CDR3 runs to 15 residues. DNA for the CDR3: TGTGCCACCACCCATACGGACAGGGTGGGCGGGGAGCTGTTTTTT. Its protein product is CATTHTDRVGGELFF.

This clonotype was counted ten times or more. The CDR3 nucleotides are TGTGCCAGCAGCCCAACAGGGGTCGGAGAAGAGACCCAGTACTTC. Translating gives CASSPTGVGEETQYF. The rearrangement joins TRBV4-2 to TRBJ2-5; TRBD1 aligns across 7 bases. The J segment lost 3 bases and the V segment lost 4 bases, leaving 8 bases of the junction unmatched. CDR3 size: 15 residues. CDR1 LGHNA and CDR2 YNFKEQ come from the germline V gene.

In nucleotides, the CDR3 is TGTGCCAGCAGGCTCTGGGGGGGGGTCTACTCTGGGGCCAACGTCCTGACTTTC. Its protein product is CASRLWGGVYSGANVLTF. The rearrangement joins TRBV27 to TRBJ2-6; 7 positions agree with TRBD2. The CDR3 has 18 residues. After removal of 6 bases from V and 0 bases from J, the junction contained 11 bases not matched to a gene. Germline V lookup: CDR1 MNHEY, CDR2 SMNVEV (reference sequence).

This clonotype appeared a few times. CDR3 sequence (DNA): TGCGCCAGCAGCCCGTCGCGTCCGGGACTAGCGGGACAAGAGACCCAGTACTTC. This gives the protein CASSPSRPGLAGQETQYF. The rearrangement joins TRBV5-1 to TRBJ2-5, with 13 bases identical to TRBD2. V dropped 4 bases and J dropped 2; count of bases not matched to a gene: 11. The V gene's germline CDR1 is SGHRS and CDR2 YFSETQ. The CDR3 is 18 amino acids.

Only one count was recorded for this clonotype. The rearrangement links TRBV6-1 to TRBJ1-6; maybe TRBD1 (5 bases). The CDR3 contains 15 residues. Germline values: CDR1 MNHNS, CDR2 SASEGT. V dropped 6 bases and J dropped 1 base, with 10 bases sitting between them. The CDR3 reads CASRTEGSYNSPLHF. The CDR3 DNA reads TGTGCCAGCAGAACGGAGGGGTCCTATAATTCACCCCTCCACTTT.

At least ten counts were recorded for this clonotype. The genes are TRBV4-3 and TRBJ2-4, with 10 nucleotides matching TRBD2. Trimming cost V 3 bases and J 9 bases; bases outside gene matches: 8. The CDR3 spans 15 residues. Germline CDR1 reads LGHNA; CDR2 reads YSLEER. In nucleotides, the CDR3 is TGCGCCAGCAGCCACAACCTAGCGGGAGTTGTCATTCAGTACTTC. It specifies CASSHNLAGVVIQYF.

This clonotype appeared many times. The chain recombines TRBV6-5 with TRBJ1-1, with TRBD1 as a possible D gene (5 bases). CDR1 MNHEY and CDR2 SVGAGI come from the germline V gene. Trimming pared 5 bases from V and 5 bases from J, leaving 21 bases between. This CDR3 has 16 residues. The CDR3, as DNA: TGTGCCAGCAGTCCCGGTGGGGGAGGTTCGTCAACTGAAGCTTTCTTT. Its protein is CASSPGGGGSSTEAFF.

There are many counts of this clonotype. V usage is TRBV7-9 and J usage is TRBJ2-7; no definite D call. V lost 4 bases and J lost 3, with 10 bases in between. CDR3 length: 13 amino acids. Germline-derived CDR1 and CDR2 are SEHNR and FQNEAQ (reference sequence). The CDR3 loop reads CASSSLDRYEQYF. In DNA, the CDR3 is TGTGCCAGCAGCTCCCTGGACCGCTACGAGCAGTACTTC.

V usage is TRBV7-3 and J usage is TRBJ2-7; 9 bases agree with TRBD1. With 5 bases clipped from V and 5 bases from J, the junction kept 7 bases outside the gene matches. From germline, CDR1 is SGHTA and CDR2 FQGTGA. This CDR3 is 14 amino acids long. The CDR3: CASSPRTGDNEQYF. The CDR3, as DNA: TGTGCCAGCAGCCCCCGGACAGGGGACAACGAGCAGTACTTC.

To note about this clonotype: Possible read error: a much larger clone is one base away. CDR3 in amino acids: CAWRQGAGAEAFF. The CDR3 DNA reads as TGTGCCTGGAGACAGGGGGCAGGCGCTGAAGCTTTCTTT. J is TRBJ1-1 and V is TRBV30; TRBD1 matches 9 bases. The germline V gene has CDR1 GTSNPN and CDR2 SVGIG (reference sequence). V lost 3 bases and J lost 6; bases outside the gene matches: 5. This CDR3 is built from 13 residues.

This clonotype has a count of ten or more. The V gene is TRBV7-9, the J gene TRBJ2-5; D remains unclear. Trimming cost V 1 base and J 7 bases, with 19 bases left between them. This CDR3 has 16 residues. Germline V CDR1 and CDR2: SEHNR, FQNEAQ (reference sequence). The CDR3 sequence: CASSLVVFGSVGTQYF. The CDR3 DNA reads as TGTGCCAGCAGCTTAGTGGTGTTTGGCAGTGTGGGGACCCAGTACTTC.

The chain joins TRBV27 to TRBJ2-5; TRBD2 agrees at 11 bases. Germline CDR1 MNHEY, CDR2 SMNVEV (reference sequence). The CDR3 runs to 15 residues. J gave up 0 bases and V 3 bases, and 0 bases lay outside the gene matches. Written as DNA, the CDR3 is TGTGCCAGCAGTTTGACTAGCGGGGACCAAGAGACCCAGTACTTC. Translating it yields CASSLTSGDQETQYF.

In its sample, this clonotype was seen a few times. The chain has TRBV2 and TRBJ2-2; no definite D call. V was pared by 6 bases and J by 6 bases, with 14 bases between. The CDR3 spans 14 residues. In germline, CDR1 is SNHLY, CDR2 FYNNEI. The CDR3 DNA reads TGTGCCAGCAGCGCCGGTATAGGTCCCGGGGAGCTGTTTTTT. Its protein is CASSAGIGPGELFF.